This T cell receptor beta chain was profiled in a study of circulating and synovial CD4+ cells in juvenile arthritis. This CDR3 has 18 residues. The germline V gene encodes CDR1 GTSNPN and CDR2 SVGIG (reference sequence). J was trimmed by 0 bases and V by 8 bases; bases with no gene match: 19. Study conclusions and caveats: The pathogenic-like versus bulk T cell difference escaped Vbeta family analysis. These blood cells shared more CDR3 sequences with synovium than bulk blood. CPL versus bulk CD4 samples: T cell genome counts differed by at least an order of magnitude. Deeper sequencing increased measured overlap with synovial clonotypes.

Repertoires were generated with immunoSEQ multiplex PCR, while TCRdb's copy carries only in-frame clones and drops some. The sample has some 15,000 clones; approximately 89% are singletons. To note about this clone: The antigen is undetermined.

The sequence derives from a human donor with juvenile idiopathic arthritis. V is TRBV30 and J is TRBJ1-3; 7 bases are shared with TRBD1. Sequencing was carried out using CD4+ T cells from blood. CDR3 sequence (DNA): TGTGCCGGAGACAGGGACAAGGTCGGACGCGCCTCTGGAAACACCATATATTTT. Its protein is CAGDRDKVGRASGNTIYF.